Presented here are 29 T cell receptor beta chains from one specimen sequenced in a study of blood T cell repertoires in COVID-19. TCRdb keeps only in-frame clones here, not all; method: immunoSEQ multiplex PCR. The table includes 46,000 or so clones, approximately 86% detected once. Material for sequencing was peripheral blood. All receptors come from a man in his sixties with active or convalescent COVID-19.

CDR3: CASSPQGGPGTDTQYF. DNA of the CDR3: TGTGCCAGCTCACCACAGGGCGGGCCTGGCACAGATACGCAGTATTTT. V is TRBV18 and J is TRBJ2-3, with D possibly TRBD2 on 5 matching bases. Looked up from germline, CDR1 is KGHSH and CDR2 is LQKENI. CDR3 length equals 16 residues. Trimming took 1 base from V and 1 from J, leaving 12 bases between them.

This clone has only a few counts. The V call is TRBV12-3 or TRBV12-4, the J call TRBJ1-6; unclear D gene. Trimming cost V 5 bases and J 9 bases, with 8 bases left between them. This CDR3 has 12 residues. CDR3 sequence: CASSRTSSPLHF. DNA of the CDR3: TGTGCCAGCAGTCGTACAAGTTCACCCCTCCACTTT.

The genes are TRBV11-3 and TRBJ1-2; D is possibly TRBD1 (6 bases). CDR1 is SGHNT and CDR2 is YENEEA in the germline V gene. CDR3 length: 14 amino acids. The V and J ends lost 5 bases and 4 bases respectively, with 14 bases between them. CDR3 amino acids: CASSETQGVYGYTF. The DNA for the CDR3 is TGTGCCAGCAGCGAGACACAGGGTGTCTATGGCTACACCTTC. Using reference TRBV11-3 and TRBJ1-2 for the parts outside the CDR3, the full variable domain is EAGVVQSPRYKIIEKKQPVAFWCNPISGHNTLYWYLQNLGQGPELLIRYENEEAVDDSQLPKDRFSAERLKGVDSTLKIQPAELGDSAVYLCASSETQGVYGYTFGSGTRLTVV.

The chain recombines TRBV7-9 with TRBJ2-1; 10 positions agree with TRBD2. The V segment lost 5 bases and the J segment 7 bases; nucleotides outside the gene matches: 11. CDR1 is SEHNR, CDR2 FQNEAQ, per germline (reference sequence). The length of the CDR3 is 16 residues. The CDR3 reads CASSPKGLAGGNEQFF. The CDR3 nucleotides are TGTGCCAGCAGCCCAAAGGGGTTAGCGGGGGGAAATGAGCAGTTCTTC. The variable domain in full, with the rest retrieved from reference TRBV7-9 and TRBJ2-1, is DTGVSQNPRHKITKRGQNVTFRCDPISEHNRLYWYRQTLGQGPEFLTYFQNEAQLEKSRLLSDRFSAERPKGSFSTLEIQRTEQGDSAMYLCASSPKGLAGGNEQFFGPGTRLTVL.

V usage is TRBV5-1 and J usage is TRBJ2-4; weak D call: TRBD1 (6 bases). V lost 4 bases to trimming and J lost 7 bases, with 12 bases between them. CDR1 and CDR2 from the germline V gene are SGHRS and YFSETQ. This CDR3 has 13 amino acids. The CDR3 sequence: CASSEQGSNIQYF. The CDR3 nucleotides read TGCGCCAGCAGCGAACAGGGTAGCAACATTCAGTACTTC.

CDR3: CASSEWRGGPGELFF. The CDR3 nucleotides are TGTGCCAGCAGTGAATGGCGGGGGGGCCCCGGGGAGCTGTTTTTT. The gene calls are TRBV6-1 and TRBJ2-2, with 9 bases lining up with TRBD2. V lost 2 bases to trimming and J lost 6 bases; unmatched junction nucleotides: 4. Germline CDR1 MNHNS, CDR2 SASEGT. This CDR3 has 15 residues.

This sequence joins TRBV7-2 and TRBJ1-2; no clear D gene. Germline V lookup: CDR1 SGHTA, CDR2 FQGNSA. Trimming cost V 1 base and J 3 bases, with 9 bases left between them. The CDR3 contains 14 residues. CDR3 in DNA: TGTGCCAGCAGCTTAGAACTATCAGACTATGGCTACACCTTC. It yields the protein CASSLELSDYGYTF.

The DNA of the CDR3 is TGTGCCAGCAGACAGGGGACTGCTCAGCCCCAGCATTTT. Its translation is CASRQGTAQPQHF. The chain employs TRBV2 and TRBJ1-5; the match to TRBD1 covers 7 bases. The germline CDR1 and CDR2 sequences are SNHLY and FYNNEI. V was clipped by 6 bases and J by 6 bases; unmatched bases: 5. This CDR3 comprises 13 residues. The full variable domain, rest sourced from reference TRBV2 and TRBJ1-5, is EPEVTQTPSHQVTQMGQEVILRCVPISNHLYFYWYRQILGQKVEFLVSFYNNEISEKSEIFDDQFSVERPDGSNFTLKIRSTKLEDSAMYFCASRQGTAQPQHFGDGTRLSIL.

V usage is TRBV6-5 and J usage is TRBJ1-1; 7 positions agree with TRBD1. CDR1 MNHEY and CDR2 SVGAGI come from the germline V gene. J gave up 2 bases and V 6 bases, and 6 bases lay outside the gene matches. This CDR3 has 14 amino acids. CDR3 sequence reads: CASRLNRGNTEAFF. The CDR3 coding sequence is TGTGCCAGCAGACTCAACAGGGGAAACACTGAAGCTTTCTTT.

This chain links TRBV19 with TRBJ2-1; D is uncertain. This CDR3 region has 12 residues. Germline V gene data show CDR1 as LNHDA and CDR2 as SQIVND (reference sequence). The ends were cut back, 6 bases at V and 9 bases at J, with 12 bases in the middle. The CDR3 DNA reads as TGTGCCAGTAGCCTGAAACGGTTTGAGCAGTTCTTC. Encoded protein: CASSLKRFEQFF.

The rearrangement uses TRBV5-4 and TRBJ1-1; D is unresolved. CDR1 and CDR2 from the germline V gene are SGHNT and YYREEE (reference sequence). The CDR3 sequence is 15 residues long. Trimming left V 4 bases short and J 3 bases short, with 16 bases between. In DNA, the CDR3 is TGTGCCAGCAGCCCACACCCCTCTTTGGACACTGAAGCTTTCTTT. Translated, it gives CASSPHPSLDTEAFF.

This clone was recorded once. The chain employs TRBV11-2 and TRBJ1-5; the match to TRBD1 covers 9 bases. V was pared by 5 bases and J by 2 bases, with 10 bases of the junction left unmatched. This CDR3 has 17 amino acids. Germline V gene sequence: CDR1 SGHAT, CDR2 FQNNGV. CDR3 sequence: CASSLGTGTGRNQPQHF. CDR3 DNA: TGTGCCAGCAGCCTCGGTACCGGGACAGGGCGCAATCAGCCCCAGCATTTT.

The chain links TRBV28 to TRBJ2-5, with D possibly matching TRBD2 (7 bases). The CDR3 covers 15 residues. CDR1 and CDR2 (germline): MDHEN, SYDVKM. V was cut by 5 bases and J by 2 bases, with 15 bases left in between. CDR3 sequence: CASSEGGDTQETQYF. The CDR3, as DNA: TGTGCCAGCAGTGAGGGGGGGGATACACAAGAGACCCAGTACTTC.

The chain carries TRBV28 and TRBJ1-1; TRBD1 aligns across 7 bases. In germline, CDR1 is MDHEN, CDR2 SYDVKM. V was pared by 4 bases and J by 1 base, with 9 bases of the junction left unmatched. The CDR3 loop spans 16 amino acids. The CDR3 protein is CASSSTGARRNTEAFF. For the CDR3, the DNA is TGTGCCAGCAGTTCTACAGGGGCTAGAAGGAACACTGAAGCTTTCTTT.

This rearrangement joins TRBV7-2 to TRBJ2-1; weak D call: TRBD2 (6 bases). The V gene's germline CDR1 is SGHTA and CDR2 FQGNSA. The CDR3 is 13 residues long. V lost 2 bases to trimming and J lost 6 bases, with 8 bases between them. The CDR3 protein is CASSLMGGNEQFF. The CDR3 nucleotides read TGTGCCAGCAGCTTAATGGGGGGCAATGAGCAGTTCTTC. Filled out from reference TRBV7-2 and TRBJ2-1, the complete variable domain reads GAGVSQSPSNKVTEKGKDVELRCDPISGHTALYWYRQSLGQGLEFLIYFQGNSAPDKSGLPSDRFSAERTGGSVSTLTIQRTQQEDSAVYLCASSLMGGNEQFFGPGTRLTVL.

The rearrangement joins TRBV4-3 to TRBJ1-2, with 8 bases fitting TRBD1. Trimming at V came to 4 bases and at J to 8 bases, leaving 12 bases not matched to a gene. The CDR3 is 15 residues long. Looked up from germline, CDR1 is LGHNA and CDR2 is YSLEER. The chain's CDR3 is CASSLGAQGARGYTF. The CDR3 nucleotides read TGCGCCAGCAGCCTCGGGGCCCAGGGGGCGCGCGGCTACACCTTC.

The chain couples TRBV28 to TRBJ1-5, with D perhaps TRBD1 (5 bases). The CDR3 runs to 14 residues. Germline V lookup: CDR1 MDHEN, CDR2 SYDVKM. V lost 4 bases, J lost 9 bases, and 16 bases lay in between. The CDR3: CASSSQGLDRPQHF. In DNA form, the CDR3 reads TGTGCCAGCAGTTCTCAGGGCCTCGATCGGCCCCAGCATTTT.

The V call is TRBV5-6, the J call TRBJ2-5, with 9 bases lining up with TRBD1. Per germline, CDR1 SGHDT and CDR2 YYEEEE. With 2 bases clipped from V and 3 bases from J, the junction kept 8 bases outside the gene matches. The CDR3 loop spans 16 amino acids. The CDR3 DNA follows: TGTGCCAGCAGCTTACAGGGGGCGGGTCTTGAAGAGACCCAGTACTTC. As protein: CASSLQGAGLEETQYF.

Written as DNA, the CDR3 is TGTGCCACCAGCAGAGGAGCTACAGGGTTCGGCAATCAGCCCCAGCATTTT. The encoded protein is CATSRGATGFGNQPQHF. The rearrangement joins TRBV15 to TRBJ1-5, with D tentatively TRBD1 (6 bases). Germline loops: CDR1 LNHNV, CDR2 YYDKDF (reference sequence). Trimming shortened V by 1 base and J by 2 bases, and 15 bases separated the two germline ends. CDR3 length equals 17 residues. Full variable domain (rest looked up from reference TRBV15 and TRBJ1-5): DAMVIQNPRYQVTQFGKPVTLSCSQTLNHNVMYWYQQKSSQAPKLLFHYYDKDFNNEADTPDNFQSRRPNTSFCFLDIRSPGLGDTAMYLCATSRGATGFGNQPQHFGDGTRLSIL.

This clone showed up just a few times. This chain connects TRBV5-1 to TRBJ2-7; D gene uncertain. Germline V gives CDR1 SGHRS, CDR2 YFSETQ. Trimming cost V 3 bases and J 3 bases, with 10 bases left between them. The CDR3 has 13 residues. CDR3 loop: CASSSRIGYEQYF. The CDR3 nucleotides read TGCGCCAGCAGCTCGAGGATCGGCTACGAGCAGTACTTC.

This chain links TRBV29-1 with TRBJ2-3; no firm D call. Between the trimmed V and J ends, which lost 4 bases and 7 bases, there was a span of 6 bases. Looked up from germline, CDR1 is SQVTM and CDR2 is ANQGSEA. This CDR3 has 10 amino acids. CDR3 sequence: CSVAENTQYF. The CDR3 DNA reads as TGCAGCGTTGCCGAGAATACGCAGTATTTT.

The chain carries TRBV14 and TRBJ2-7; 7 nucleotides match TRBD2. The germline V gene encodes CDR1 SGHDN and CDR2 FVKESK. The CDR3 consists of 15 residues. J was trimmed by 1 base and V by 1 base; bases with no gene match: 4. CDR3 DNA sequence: TGTGCCAGCAGCCAAGGGCCCGGGGGGTCCTACGAGCAGTACTTC. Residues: CASSQGPGGSYEQYF.

This chain's CDR3 is CASSGPSGQNFYGYTF. CDR3 DNA sequence: TGTGCCAGCAGTGGACCCTCGGGACAGAATTTCTATGGCTACACCTTC. J is TRBJ1-2 and V is TRBV2, with 7 bases matching TRBD1. In germline, CDR1 is SNHLY, CDR2 FYNNEI. V was pared by 4 bases and J by 4 bases, with 12 bases of the junction left unmatched. The CDR3 loop spans 16 amino acids.

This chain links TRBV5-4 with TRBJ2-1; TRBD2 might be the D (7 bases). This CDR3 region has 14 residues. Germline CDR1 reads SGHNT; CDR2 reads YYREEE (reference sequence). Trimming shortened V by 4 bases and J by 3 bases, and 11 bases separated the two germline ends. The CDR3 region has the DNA TGTGCCAGCAGCGCCGGGGGGCTCTACAATGAGCAGTTCTTC. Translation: CASSAGGLYNEQFF. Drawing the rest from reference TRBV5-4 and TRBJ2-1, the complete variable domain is ETGVTQSPTHLIKTRGQQVTLRCSSQSGHNTVSWYQQALGQGPQFIFQYYREEENGRGNFPPRFSGLQFPNYSSELNVNALELDDSALYLCASSAGGLYNEQFFGPGTRLTVL.

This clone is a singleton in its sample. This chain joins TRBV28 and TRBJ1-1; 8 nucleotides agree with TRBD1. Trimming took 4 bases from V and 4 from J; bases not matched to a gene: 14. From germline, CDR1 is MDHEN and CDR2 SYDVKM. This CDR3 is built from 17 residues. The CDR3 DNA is TGTGCCAGCAGTTCATCCCTTCAGGGGGCGATAAGCACTGAAGCTTTCTTT. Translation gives CASSSSLQGAISTEAFF. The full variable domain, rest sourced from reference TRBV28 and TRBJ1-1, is DVKVTQSSRYLVKRTGEKVFLECVQDMDHENMFWYRQDPGLGLRLIYFSYDVKMKEKGDIPEGYSVSREKKERFSLILESASTNQTSMYLCASSSSLQGAISTEAFFGQGTRLTVV.

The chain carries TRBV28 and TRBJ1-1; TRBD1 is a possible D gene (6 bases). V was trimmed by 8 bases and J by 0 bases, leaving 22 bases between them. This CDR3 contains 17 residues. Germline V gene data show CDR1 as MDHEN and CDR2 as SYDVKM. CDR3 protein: CASQGTQGLILNTEAFF. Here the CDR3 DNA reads TGTGCCAGCCAAGGTACACAGGGCTTAATACTGAACACTGAAGCTTTCTTT.

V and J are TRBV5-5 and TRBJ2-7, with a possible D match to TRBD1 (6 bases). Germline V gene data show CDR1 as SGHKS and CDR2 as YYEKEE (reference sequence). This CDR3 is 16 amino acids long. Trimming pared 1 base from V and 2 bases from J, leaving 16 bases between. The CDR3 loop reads CASSLWGQERAYEQYF. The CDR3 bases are TGTGCCAGCAGCTTGTGGGGGCAGGAACGAGCCTACGAGCAGTACTTC.

Here the CDR3 reads CSVAPDYGYTF. Written as DNA, the CDR3 is TGCAGCGTTGCGCCAGACTATGGCTACACCTTC. The genes are TRBV29-1 and TRBJ1-2; the D is unclear. This CDR3 has 11 amino acids. In germline, CDR1 is SQVTM, CDR2 ANQGSEA. Trimming cost V 4 bases and J 3 bases, with 6 bases left between them.

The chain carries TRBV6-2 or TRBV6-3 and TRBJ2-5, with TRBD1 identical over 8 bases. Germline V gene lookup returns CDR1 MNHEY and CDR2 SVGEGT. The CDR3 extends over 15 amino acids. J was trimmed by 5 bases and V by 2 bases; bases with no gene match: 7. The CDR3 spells CASSYTDRGSETQYF. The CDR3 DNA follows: TGTGCCAGCAGTTACACAGACAGGGGAAGCGAGACCCAGTACTTC.